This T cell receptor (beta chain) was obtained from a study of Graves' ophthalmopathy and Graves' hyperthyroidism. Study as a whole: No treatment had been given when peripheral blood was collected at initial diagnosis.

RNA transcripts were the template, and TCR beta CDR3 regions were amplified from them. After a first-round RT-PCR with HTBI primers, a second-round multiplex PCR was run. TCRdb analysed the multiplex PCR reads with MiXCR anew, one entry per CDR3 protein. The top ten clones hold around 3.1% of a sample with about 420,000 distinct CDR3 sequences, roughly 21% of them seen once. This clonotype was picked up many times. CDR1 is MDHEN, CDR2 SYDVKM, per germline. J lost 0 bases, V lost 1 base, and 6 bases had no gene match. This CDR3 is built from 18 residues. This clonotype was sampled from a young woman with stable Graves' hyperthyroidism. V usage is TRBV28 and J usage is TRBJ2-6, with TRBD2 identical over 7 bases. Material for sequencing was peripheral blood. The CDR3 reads CASSLLVGGDSGANVLTF. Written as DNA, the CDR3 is TGTGCCAGCAGTTTATTGGTGGGAGGGGACTCTGGGGCCAACGTCCTGACTTTC.